Presented here are 30 T cell receptor beta chains from one specimen sequenced in a study of blood T cells in healthy people across ages. A second PCR, run for 7 to 11 cycles, used a sample-barcoded 5' primer plus a J-beta primer mix. TCRdb re-derived calls from the 5' RACE reads in MiXCR, one entry per CDR3 protein. The data contain about 1.4 million distinct CDR3 sequences, 45% to 70% of them singletons. The sequenced sample was blood. The origin of the receptors is a man between 18 and 35 years old in good health.

The chain recombines TRBV6-1 with TRBJ1-1; no firm D call. The germline V and J ends were trimmed by 3 bases and 1 base, with 6 bases remaining between them. The germline V gene has CDR1 MNHNS and CDR2 SASEGT. The CDR3 is 13 amino acids. DNA of the CDR3: TGTGCCAGCAGTGAGATGGAGAACACTGAAGCTTTCTTT. This sequence encodes CASSEMENTEAFF.

The rearrangement links TRBV20-1 to TRBJ2-5; 12 nucleotides align to TRBD2. CDR1 DFQATT and CDR2 SNEGSKA come from the germline V gene (reference sequence). The ends lost 1 base at V and 3 bases at J; junction bases unmatched: 9. This CDR3 has 17 residues. CDR3 coding DNA: TGCAGTGCTAGAGTCGCTAGCGGGGGGGTAATGAAAGAGACCCAGTACTTC. Translated, it gives CSARVASGGVMKETQYF.

This sequence joins TRBV20-1 and TRBJ1-5; 10 nucleotides align to TRBD1. V shed 1 base and J 4 bases; nucleotides not matched to a gene: 4. Germline CDR1 DFQATT, CDR2 SNEGSKA (reference sequence). CDR3 length: 15 amino acids. In DNA, the CDR3 is TGCAGTGCTAGAGTCGGGACAGGGGTTAATCAGCCCCAGCATTTT. It specifies CSARVGTGVNQPQHF.

The V and J genes are TRBV7-6 and TRBJ2-5; no clear D gene. This CDR3 has 15 residues. Trimming shortened V by 1 base and J by 4 bases, and 13 bases separated the two germline ends. Germline V gene data show CDR1 as SGHVS and CDR2 as FNYEAQ. Here the CDR3 DNA reads TGTGCCAGCAGCTTAGAGGCTAGGTCTCCAGAGACCCAGTACTTC. Its translation: CASSLEARSPETQYF.

This clonotype came up a few times. The chain has TRBV5-1 and TRBJ1-2; perhaps TRBD1 as D (6 bases). Per the germline V gene, CDR1 is SGHRS and CDR2 is YFSETQ. The V and J ends lost 0 bases and 4 bases respectively, with 13 bases between them. The CDR3 is 15 amino acids. CDR3 amino acids: CASSLEQGALYGYTF. The CDR3 region has the DNA TGCGCCAGCAGCTTGGAACAGGGCGCACTCTATGGCTACACCTTC. Based on the CDR3 plus reference TRBV5-1 and TRBJ1-2, the full variable domain is KAGVTQTPRYLIKTRGQQVTLSCSPISGHRSVSWYQQTPGQGLQFLFEYFSETQRNKGNFPGRFSGRQFSNSRSEMNVSTLELGDSALYLCASSLEQGALYGYTFGSGTRLTVV.

This clonotype was seen only a few times. The gene calls are TRBV7-6 and TRBJ2-4, with 7 nucleotides matching TRBD2. The J call may be wrong; the DNA end is better matched by TRBJ2-7. The CDR3 is 17 amino acids. Germline V gives CDR1 SGHVS, CDR2 FNYEAQ. CDR3 nucleotides: TGTGCCAGCAGCTTCCGGCAGCCCGGGGGGTCGGTAGACGAGCAGTACTTC. As protein: CASSFRQPGGSVDEQYF.

This clonotype showed up just a few times. The CDR3, as DNA: TGCAGCGTTGAAGGACATCACCAGAACACTGAAGCTTTCTTT. This translates into CSVEGHHQNTEAFF. The rearrangement links TRBV29-1 to TRBJ1-1, with unresolved D. CDR3 length: 14 amino acids. In germline, CDR1 is SQVTM, CDR2 ANQGSEA. The V end lost 1 base, the J end lost 1 base, and 10 bases lay between the germline ends.

The CDR3 DNA follows: TGTGCCAGCAGACCCCTTCCCACGGGACTGCTCTACGAGCAGTACTTC. This gives the protein CASRPLPTGLLYEQYF. The chain uses TRBV2 and TRBJ2-7; tentative D call: TRBD2 (6 bases). The CDR3 contains 16 residues. With 6 bases removed from V and 3 bases from J, the gap between germline ends came to 21 bases. Looked up from germline, CDR1 is SNHLY and CDR2 is FYNNEI.

V and J are TRBV10-3 and TRBJ2-5; a possible D gene is TRBD2 (6 bases). Germline-derived CDR1 and CDR2 are ENHRY and SYGVKD. CDR3 length: 18 residues. V was trimmed by 7 bases and J by 9 bases, leaving 33 bases between them. CDR3 nucleotides: TGTGCCATCAAAAGAGGCGGTTTAGGACCCGGCGAGTCGGGGGCCCAGTACTTC. The encoded protein is CAIKRGGLGPGESGAQYF.

This rearrangement joins TRBV4-2 to TRBJ2-3; D call uncertain. V lost 4 bases and J lost 5, with 10 bases in between. The CDR3 is made up of 13 amino acids. Per germline, CDR1 LGHNA and CDR2 YNFKEQ. CDR3 DNA sequence: TGTGCCAGCAGCCTCATCCGTAGAGATACGCAGTATTTT. Amino acid sequence: CASSLIRRDTQYF.

This rearrangement joins TRBV29-1 to TRBJ2-1; the D gene is possibly TRBD2 (5 bases). Germline lookup yields CDR1 SQVTM and CDR2 ANQGSEA. With 7 bases removed from V and 1 base from J, the gap between germline ends came to 8 bases. This CDR3 spans 12 amino acids. CDR3 amino acids: CSGRTSYNEQFF. CDR3 nucleotides: TGCAGCGGACGGACTTCCTACAATGAGCAGTTCTTC.

V usage is TRBV20-1 and J usage is TRBJ1-2; the match to TRBD1 covers 9 bases. The CDR3 covers 14 residues. Trimming removed 6 bases from V and 2 bases from J; junction bases left unmatched: 7. CDR1 is DFQATT and CDR2 is SNEGSKA in the germline V gene (reference sequence). CDR3: CSADRTGENYGYTF. CDR3 bases: TGCAGTGCCGACCGGACAGGGGAAAACTATGGCTACACCTTC.

V is TRBV13 and J is TRBJ1-2; D might be TRBD1 (5 bases). Trimming stripped 4 bases from V and 11 bases from J, with 14 bases between. The germline gives CDR1 PRHDT, CDR2 FYEKMQ (reference sequence). The CDR3 is 12 amino acids. The CDR3 sequence is CASSYGAGPYTF. The CDR3 region has the DNA TGTGCCAGCAGCTACGGTGCAGGGCCATACACCTTC.

The genes are TRBV29-1 and TRBJ2-3; D remains ambiguous. Germline lookup yields CDR1 SQVTM and CDR2 ANQGSEA. This CDR3 has 16 amino acids. Trimming took 4 bases from V and 0 from J, leaving 17 bases between them. The CDR3: CSVVSTVMTSTDTQYF. In DNA form, the CDR3 reads TGCAGCGTTGTGTCAACTGTAATGACTAGCACAGATACGCAGTATTTT.

This clonotype appeared a few times. The chain is built from TRBV12-5 and TRBJ2-7; a possible D gene is TRBD2 (6 bases). The DNA end lines up better with TRBJ2-5; the J call may be wrong. Germline lookup yields CDR1 LGHNT and CDR2 FRNRAP. The CDR3 is 12 residues long. The CDR3 here is CASGRDLGTQYF. The CDR3 nucleotides are TGTGCTAGTGGCCGGGACTTGGGGACCCAGTACTTC.

J is TRBJ1-6 and V is TRBV14, with 8 bases matching TRBD1. Looked up from germline, CDR1 is SGHDN and CDR2 is FVKESK. The CDR3 extends over 16 amino acids. The J segment lost 5 bases and the V segment lost 1 base, leaving 4 bases of the junction unmatched. The CDR3 nucleotides read TGTGCCAGCAGCCAAGGAAGACAGGGGAATAATTCACCCCTCCACTTT. It codes for CASSQGRQGNNSPLHF.

The chain recombines TRBV7-8 with TRBJ2-5, with 8 bases aligning to TRBD2. CDR3 size: 14 residues. V lost 2 bases and J lost 5; bases outside the gene matches: 4. In germline, CDR1 is SGHVS, CDR2 FQNEAQ. CDR3 DNA sequence: TGTGCCAGCAGCTTACGGGAGGGGGTCGAGACCCAGTACTTC. Translation: CASSLREGVETQYF. Supplemented by reference TRBV7-8 and TRBJ2-5, the full variable domain reads GAGVSQSPRYKVAKRGQDVALRCDPISGHVSLFWYQQALGQGPEFLTYFQNEAQLDKSGLPSDRFFAERPEGSVSTLKIQRTQQEDSAVYLCASSLREGVETQYFGPGTRLLVL.

V and J are TRBV20-1 and TRBJ1-1; D gene ambiguous. The CDR3 has 17 residues. V lost 3 bases, J lost 1 base, and 21 bases lay in between. CDR1 and CDR2 from the germline V gene are DFQATT and SNEGSKA (reference sequence). The CDR3 reads CSASSRPSKGSNTEAFF. CDR3 nucleotide sequence: TGCAGTGCTAGTTCCCGACCCTCAAAAGGGTCGAACACTGAAGCTTTCTTT.

About this clonotype: Mismatch with germline at one junction end may stem from a read error. This chain joins TRBV28 and TRBJ2-7, with 8 nucleotides matching TRBD1. Germline lookup yields CDR1 MDHEN and CDR2 SYDVKM. The CDR3 length is 19 residues. In DNA, the CDR3 is TGTACCAGCAGTTTAATTGGGTTGGCAGGGGGCTCGTCGTCCTACGAGCAGTACTTC. As protein: CTSSLIGLAGGSSSYEQYF.

The chain carries TRBV10-3 and TRBJ2-2; TRBD2 matches at 7 bases. The CDR3 is 12 amino acids. The trim removed 10 bases at V and 8 bases at J, leaving 7 bases unmatched. Germline V CDR1 and CDR2: ENHRY, SYGVKD. CDR3 residues: CASTGEGGELFF. The CDR3 DNA follows: TGTGCCAGCACCGGGGAGGGAGGGGAGCTGTTTTTT.

This clonotype was counted between two and nine times. V usage is TRBV12-3 or TRBV12-4 and J usage is TRBJ2-1; perhaps D is TRBD1 or TRBD2 (6 bases each). CDR3 length: 18 amino acids. The V end lost 7 bases, the J end lost 4 bases, and 26 bases lay between the germline ends. The CDR3 DNA reads TGTGCCAGCACGGAGCTAGAGGGGGACTCGAGGAAGTACAATGAGCAGTTCTTC. Protein: CASTELEGDSRKYNEQFF.

CDR3 sequence: CASRPDLNTEAFF. The CDR3 DNA reads as TGTGCCAGCAGACCTGACCTGAACACTGAAGCTTTCTTT. V is TRBV6-5 and J is TRBJ1-1; D remains unclear. Trimming cost V 6 bases and J 0 bases, with 8 bases left between them. Germline-derived CDR1 and CDR2 are MNHEY and SVGAGI. The length of the CDR3 is 13 residues.

This rearrangement joins TRBV27 to TRBJ1-5; perhaps TRBD1 as D (6 bases). The V and J ends lost 6 bases and 4 bases respectively, with 13 bases between them. This CDR3 region has 14 residues. Per germline, CDR1 MNHEY and CDR2 SMNVEV (reference sequence). Written as DNA, the CDR3 is TGTGCCAGCAGCGAAAGGGGGGAAAATCAGCCCCAGCATTTT. It translates to CASSERGENQPQHF.

The chain joins TRBV27 to TRBJ1-6; D ambiguous. Trimming removed 2 bases from V and 9 bases from J, with 8 bases in between. The CDR3 runs to 13 residues. Germline V gene lookup returns CDR1 MNHEY and CDR2 SMNVEV (reference sequence). The CDR3 here is CASSLGTGSPLHF. The CDR3 DNA is TGTGCCAGCAGTTTAGGTACGGGTTCACCCCTCCACTTT.

There are many counts of this clonotype. V and J are TRBV29-1 and TRBJ2-1; D unresolved. The CDR3 loop spans 14 amino acids. Per germline, CDR1 SQVTM and CDR2 ANQGSEA. V lost 6 bases and J lost 4, with 16 bases in between. The CDR3 region is CSVATSGTYNEQFF. As DNA, the CDR3 is TGCAGCGTGGCAACCTCCGGCACGTACAATGAGCAGTTCTTC.

The gene calls are TRBV6-6 and TRBJ2-5, with TRBD1 matching over 7 bases. The CDR3 consists of 17 residues. CDR1 is MNHNY, CDR2 SVGAGI, per germline (reference sequence). Trimming at V came to 2 bases and at J to 5 bases, leaving 14 bases not matched to a gene. CDR3 nucleotide sequence: TGTGCCAGCAGTTACGCACGCCATCACAGGGGTGGGGAGACCCAGTACTTC. This gives the protein CASSYARHHRGGETQYF.

This clonotype turned up a few times. The CDR3 DNA reads as TGTGCCAGCAGCGTCCTTTTAGCGGGGGGGGCCTACGAGCAGTACTTC. As protein: CASSVLLAGGAYEQYF. This chain joins TRBV7-2 and TRBJ2-7, with TRBD2 identical over 11 bases. Germline CDR1 SGHTA, CDR2 FQGNSA. The CDR3 extends over 16 amino acids. V was pared by 5 bases and J by 2 bases, with 8 bases of the junction left unmatched.

The chain employs TRBV27 and TRBJ1-2; tentatively, D is TRBD1 (6 bases). The CDR3 is made up of 15 amino acids. Trimming removed 2 bases at V and 4 bases at J, with 14 bases between. Germline assignment: CDR1 MNHEY and CDR2 SMNVEV (reference sequence). The CDR3 nucleotides are TGTGCCAGCAGTTTACGGGGGGGCGGTATCTATGGCTACACCTTC. Its translation: CASSLRGGGIYGYTF.

This clonotype was seen once. The chain recombines TRBV7-2 with TRBJ2-7, with TRBD2 as a possible D gene (6 bases). The CDR3 has 15 residues. V shed 6 bases and J shed 2 bases, with 17 bases lying between them. Germline CDR1 reads SGHTA; CDR2 reads FQGNSA. CDR3 residues: CASSNRQGGPYEQYF. The CDR3 bases are TGTGCCAGCAGTAACCGCCAGGGAGGACCCTACGAGCAGTACTTC.

The chain couples TRBV11-2 to TRBJ1-2; perhaps TRBD1 as D (6 bases). CDR1 is SGHAT, CDR2 FQNNGV, per germline. The CDR3 length is 14 residues. Trimming left V 7 bases short and J 4 bases short, with 16 bases between. The CDR3 nucleotides are TGTGCCAGCACCCCGGGACACTCCTTCTATGGCTACACCTTC. This sequence encodes CASTPGHSFYGYTF.